This TCR beta chain emerged from a study of blood T cell repertoires in COVID-19. Study in general: T cells, B-cell-depleted T cells, or PBMCs supplied cDNA or gDNA.

Germline-derived CDR1 and CDR2 are MGHRA and YSYEKL. The CDR3 is made up of 17 amino acids. With 1 base removed from V and 0 bases from J, the gap between germline ends came to 13 bases. Per the original data handling: Amplification of reference gene primers was used by the study to estimate nucleated cell counts. Sequencing used immunoSEQ multiplex PCR; TCRdb keeps in-frame clones, though not all of them. V and J calls and clone size are those listed in that table; D and trimming were worked out from the DNA. The repertoire holds 20,000 to 25,000 clones, with about 91% as singletons. Specimen: peripheral blood. This receptor was taken from a woman aged 70-85 years with active COVID-19. This chain joins TRBV4-1 and TRBJ2-4; perhaps TRBD2 as D (6 bases). The CDR3 loop is CASSQGLEGIAKNIQYF. The CDR3 DNA reads TGCGCCAGCAGCCAAGGCCTGGAGGGGATAGCCAAAAACATTCAGTACTTC.